The 32 T cell receptor beta chains in this list originate from one sample, sequenced in a study of blood T cell repertoires in COVID-19. Here immunoSEQ multiplex PCR was the method, and the copy in TCRdb shows in-frame clones only, minus some. The sample records tens of thousands of clones, approximately 86% being singletons. The specimen was peripheral blood. These receptors originate from a woman of 80 years or more in a cohort sampled during active or convalescent COVID-19.

The rearrangement uses TRBV2 and TRBJ2-7; no definite D call. The V gene lost 9 bases and the J gene lost 3 bases, with 12 bases spanning the gap. This CDR3 spans 12 amino acids. From germline, CDR1 is SNHLY and CDR2 FYNNEI. CDR3 sequence: CASKPYSYEQYV. In nucleotides, the CDR3 is TGTGCCAGTAAACCTTACAGCTACGAGCAGTACGTC.

The rearrangement joins TRBV5-1 to TRBJ2-7, with 8 bases that match TRBD2. V was pared by 4 bases and J by 3 bases, with 12 bases of the junction left unmatched. Germline V gives CDR1 SGHRS, CDR2 YFSETQ. This CDR3 region has 16 residues. The CDR3 region is CASSRIPGLGVYEQYF. DNA for the CDR3: TGCGCCAGCAGCCGCATTCCGGGACTAGGAGTCTACGAGCAGTACTTC.

The V and J genes are TRBV4-2 and TRBJ1-4, with 7 bases aligning to TRBD1. The junction had 10 bases not matched to a gene; V was cut back by 0 bases and J by 3 bases. Germline V gives CDR1 LGHNA, CDR2 YNFKEQ. The CDR3 runs 18 residues. The CDR3 sequence is CASSQERVGGEANEKLFF. The CDR3 DNA sequence: TGTGCCAGCAGCCAAGAAAGGGTAGGGGGCGAGGCTAATGAAAAACTGTTTTTT.

This clone was observed a few times. V and J are TRBV2 and TRBJ1-1, with D unresolved. The germline CDR1 and CDR2 sequences are SNHLY and FYNNEI. With 0 bases removed from V and 4 bases from J, the gap between germline ends came to 12 bases. CDR3 length: 15 amino acids. CDR3 coding DNA: TGTGCCAGCAGTGAAGCTCGGAGCGTGGGCACTGAAGCTTTCTTT. Protein: CASSEARSVGTEAFF.

The genes are TRBV5-4 and TRBJ2-7; 8 positions agree with TRBD1. Germline assignment: CDR1 SGHNT and CDR2 YYREEE (reference sequence). This CDR3 comprises 13 residues. Trimming took 2 bases from V and 3 from J; bases not matched to a gene: 1. The CDR3 DNA sequence: TGTGCCAGCAGCTTTGACAGGGGCTACGAGCAGTACGTC. Amino acid sequence: CASSFDRGYEQYV.

This chain links TRBV11-2 with TRBJ1-5; maybe TRBD1 (6 bases). Trimming pared 1 base from V and 6 bases from J, leaving 7 bases between. This CDR3 comprises 13 residues. Germline CDR1 reads SGHAT; CDR2 reads FQNNGV. This CDR3 is CASSLGGRQPQHF. CDR3 nucleotide sequence: TGTGCCAGCAGCTTAGGGGGGCGTCAGCCCCAGCATTTT.

The chain couples TRBV28 to TRBJ2-7; TRBD1 matches at 9 bases. With V trimmed by 5 bases and J by 3 bases, 5 bases remained unmatched. Germline V gene sequence: CDR1 MDHEN, CDR2 SYDVKM. This CDR3 spans 14 amino acids. CDR3 sequence: CASSPGTGFYEQYF. The CDR3 DNA follows: TGTGCCAGCAGTCCCGGGACAGGGTTCTACGAGCAGTACTTC.

The chain uses TRBV28 and TRBJ1-5; D uncertain. The ends were cut back, 3 bases at V and 6 bases at J, with 6 bases in the middle. The germline V gene has CDR1 MDHEN and CDR2 SYDVKM. The CDR3 is 12 amino acids. The CDR3 DNA follows: TGTGCCAGCAGTTTGGCCAGTCAGCCCCAGCATTTT. It yields the protein CASSLASQPQHF.

This clone was seen once. This chain joins TRBV28 and TRBJ2-2; 8 positions agree with TRBD2. Trimming took 3 bases from V and 7 from J; bases not matched to a gene: 13. Germline loops: CDR1 MDHEN, CDR2 SYDVKM. CDR3 length: 17 amino acids. CDR3 in amino acids: CASSLPLAGLTNGELFF. CDR3 coding DNA: TGTGCCAGCAGTTTGCCGCTAGCGGGTCTAACCAACGGGGAGCTGTTTTTT.

The rearrangement uses TRBV28 and TRBJ1-2, with 7 bases that match TRBD1. With V trimmed by 7 bases and J by 0 bases, 11 bases remained unmatched. The CDR3 has 16 residues. CDR1 MDHEN and CDR2 SYDVKM come from the germline V gene. CDR3 residues: CASTLGGLAANYGYTF. CDR3 nucleotides: TGTGCCAGCACATTAGGGGGCCTCGCAGCTAACTATGGCTACACCTTC.

The chain is built from TRBV20-1 and TRBJ1-2; possibly TRBD1 for D (6 bases). Trimming left V 3 bases short and J 0 bases short, with 20 bases between. In germline, CDR1 is DFQATT, CDR2 SNEGSKA (reference sequence). The length of the CDR3 is 17 residues. CDR3 DNA: TGCAGTGCTAGTGCAATGGGGGGGCCTCGAGCTAACTATGGCTACACCTTC. As protein: CSASAMGGPRANYGYTF.

The chain joins TRBV11-3 to TRBJ1-1; possibly TRBD1 for D (5 bases). Germline loops: CDR1 SGHNT, CDR2 YENEEA. The CDR3 spans 15 residues. V lost 0 bases and J 1 base, leaving 9 bases between the germline ends. The CDR3 coding sequence is TGTGCCAGCAGCTTAGAGACGACAGCGAACACTGAAGCTTTCTTT. Translation gives CASSLETTANTEAFF.

V and J are TRBV9 and TRBJ1-2; 9 nucleotides align to TRBD1. The germline V gene encodes CDR1 SGDLS and CDR2 YYNGEE. The CDR3 consists of 15 residues. Trimming cost V 0 bases and J 6 bases; bases outside gene matches: 6. CDR3 residues: CASSVGGTGRDGYTF. The DNA for the CDR3 is TGTGCCAGCAGCGTAGGAGGGACAGGGAGGGATGGCTACACCTTC.

The gene calls are TRBV20-1 and TRBJ1-1; TRBD1 agrees at 8 bases. J lost 9 bases, V lost 6 bases, and 6 bases had no gene match. CDR3 length: 11 amino acids. The germline V gene has CDR1 DFQATT and CDR2 SNEGSKA (reference sequence). The CDR3 here is CSAPWDRKAFF. The DNA for the CDR3 is TGCAGTGCCCCCTGGGACAGGAAAGCTTTCTTT.

This chain uses TRBV3-1 (or the pseudogene TRBV3-2) with TRBJ1-1, with a possible D match to TRBD1 (6 bases). The CDR3 has 14 residues. Germline V gene sequence: CDR1 LGHDT, CDR2 YNNKEL (reference sequence). The ends were cut back, 3 bases at V and 5 bases at J, with 13 bases in the middle. Here the CDR3 DNA reads TGTGCCAGCAGCCATAGGACAGCTAGGACTGAAGCTTTCTTT. Amino acids: CASSHRTARTEAFF.

The J gene is TRBJ1-2, the V gene TRBV27; D perhaps matches TRBD1 (6 bases). Germline V gene data show CDR1 as MNHEY and CDR2 as SMNVEV (reference sequence). The V end was cut by 5 bases, the J end by 3 bases, with 13 bases between. The CDR3 contains 14 residues. CDR3 nucleotides: TGTGCCAGCAGTCGGGGCAGGGGCCACTATGGCTACACCTTC. Its translation: CASSRGRGHYGYTF.

J is TRBJ1-1 and V is TRBV11-3; D gene ambiguous. The germline V gene encodes CDR1 SGHNT and CDR2 YENEEA. CDR3 length: 14 residues. Trimming pared 6 bases from V and 1 base from J, leaving 12 bases between. For the CDR3, the DNA is TGTGCCAGCAGTCAAACGACGGGGAACACTGAAGCTTTCTTT. As protein: CASSQTTGNTEAFF.

The chain recombines TRBV23-1 with TRBJ2-7; TRBD2 matches at 8 bases. TRBV23-1 is noted as an ORF with a role that remains uncertain. The junction had 18 bases not matched to a gene; V was cut back by 6 bases and J by 5 bases. The CDR3 loop spans 17 amino acids. For the CDR3, the DNA is TGCGCCAGCAGCCTGATGGCGGGAGGAGGGTTAGAACACGAGCAGTACTTC. Translation gives CASSLMAGGGLEHEQYF.

V usage is TRBV24-1 and J usage is TRBJ1-4; perhaps TRBD1 as D (5 bases). Germline V gene lookup returns CDR1 KGHDR and CDR2 SFDVKD. Trimming cost V 4 bases and J 14 bases, with 22 bases left between them. The CDR3 has 15 residues. The CDR3 DNA is TGTGCCACCAGTGACTCTTCACCAGTCGTCAAGGGGCTGTTTTTT. Translated: CATSDSSPVVKGLFF.

This rearrangement joins TRBV11-3 to TRBJ2-3; 7 bases match TRBD1. Germline trimming cut 4 bases from V and 6 bases from J; bases unmatched to any gene: 7. The germline V gene encodes CDR1 SGHNT and CDR2 YENEEA. The CDR3 length is 14 residues. CDR3 coding DNA: TGTGCCAGCAGCTCACACAGGGGTTCGGATACGCAGTATTTT. Translated: CASSSHRGSDTQYF. The complete variable domain, with remaining parts taken from reference TRBV11-3 and TRBJ2-3, reads EAGVVQSPRYKIIEKKQPVAFWCNPISGHNTLYWYLQNLGQGPELLIRYENEEAVDDSQLPKDRFSAERLKGVDSTLKIQPAELGDSAVYLCASSSHRGSDTQYFGPGTRLTVL.

The V call is TRBV7-9, the J call TRBJ1-5; 7 bases are shared with TRBD1. Germline loops: CDR1 SEHNR, CDR2 FQNEAQ (reference sequence). The V segment lost 5 bases and the J segment 1 base; nucleotides outside the gene matches: 5. The CDR3 has 15 residues. Here the CDR3 DNA reads TGTGCCAGCAGCAAGGACAGGTGGAGCAATCAGCCCCAGCATTTT. Protein: CASSKDRWSNQPQHF.

The gene calls are TRBV2 and TRBJ1-4, with 8 bases matching TRBD1. The germline CDR1 and CDR2 sequences are SNHLY and FYNNEI. V gave up 0 bases and J gave up 11 bases; unmatched junction bases: 8. This CDR3 spans 15 amino acids. The CDR3 bases are TGTGCCAGCAGTGAAGCGCGTGCAGGGGGCACGAAACTGTTTTTT. Translating gives CASSEARAGGTKLFF.

This clone has only a few counts. The gene calls are TRBV5-1 and TRBJ1-2; TRBD1 matches 7 bases. The V segment lost 4 bases and the J segment 3 bases; nucleotides outside the gene matches: 6. Per the germline V gene, CDR1 is SGHRS and CDR2 is YFSETQ. The CDR3 runs 14 residues. The CDR3, as DNA: TGCGCCAGCAGCCCGGGGACAGCCGACTATGGCTACACCTTC. Protein product: CASSPGTADYGYTF.

In its sample, this clone was seen once. This chain joins TRBV6-7 and TRBJ2-1; tentative D call: TRBD1 (7 bases). TRBV6-7 is classed as an ORF, of uncertain function. This CDR3 spans 14 amino acids. Trimming took 10 bases from V and 8 from J, leaving 21 bases between them. In DNA, the CDR3 is TGTGCCACCAGGGGGACTGGTGTGCGTGATGAGCAGTTCTTC. It codes for CATRGTGVRDEQFF.

This clone was detected a few times. The chain links TRBV5-4 to TRBJ1-1, with no clear D. Trimming took 5 bases from V and 0 from J, leaving 11 bases between them. Germline V lookup: CDR1 SGHNT, CDR2 YYREEE (reference sequence). The CDR3 length is 14 residues. CDR3 protein: CASSYSPLNTEAFF. As DNA, the CDR3 is TGTGCCAGCAGTTACAGCCCCCTGAACACTGAAGCTTTCTTT.

This sequence joins TRBV7-9 and TRBJ1-1; D is undetermined. Germline V gene lookup returns CDR1 SEHNR and CDR2 FQNEAQ (reference sequence). Deletions cut 3 bases from V and 8 bases from J, with 7 bases between. This CDR3 has 11 residues. DNA of the CDR3: TGTGCCAGCAGCTTTGGAGAGGAAGCTTTCTTT. Translated, it gives CASSFGEEAFF.

The CDR3 sequence: CASSAKGQGVSPLHF. CDR3 nucleotide sequence: TGTGCCAGCAGCGCCAAGGGGCAGGGCGTTTCACCCCTCCACTTT. The chain has TRBV9 and TRBJ1-6; D is possibly TRBD1 (5 bases). The V end lost 3 bases, the J end lost 9 bases, and 16 bases lay between the germline ends. The CDR3 consists of 15 residues. Germline V gene data show CDR1 as SGDLS and CDR2 as YYNGEE. The full variable domain, rest sourced from reference TRBV9 and TRBJ1-6, is DSGVTQTPKHLITATGQRVTLRCSPRSGDLSVYWYQQSLDQGLQFLIQYYNGEERAKGNILERFSAQQFPDLHSELNLSSLELGDSALYFCASSAKGQGVSPLHFGNGTRLTVT.

This chain links TRBV10-3 with TRBJ2-1; 13 positions match TRBD2. The junction had 2 bases not matched to a gene; V was cut back by 1 base and J by 5 bases. This CDR3 is built from 16 residues. In germline, CDR1 is ENHRY, CDR2 SYGVKD. The CDR3 DNA reads as TGTGCCATCAGTGAGTTGGGACTAGCGGGGCACAATGAGCAGTTCTTC. Its protein is CAISELGLAGHNEQFF.

CDR3: CASRRQGRANYGYTF. CDR3 nucleotides: TGTGCCAGCAGGCGACAGGGGAGAGCTAACTATGGCTACACCTTC. The chain links TRBV28 to TRBJ1-2; 8 positions agree with TRBD1. In germline, CDR1 is MDHEN, CDR2 SYDVKM. The CDR3 loop spans 15 amino acids. V lost 6 bases, J lost 0 bases, and 6 bases stayed unmatched.

V is TRBV7-9 and J is TRBJ1-6, with D uncertain. This CDR3 region has 13 residues. In germline, CDR1 is SEHNR, CDR2 FQNEAQ (reference sequence). The ends were cut back, 0 bases at V and 11 bases at J, with 8 bases in the middle. The CDR3: CASSLAEMTPLHF. The CDR3 DNA reads as TGTGCCAGCAGCTTAGCAGAGATGACACCCCTCCACTTT.

This sequence joins TRBV7-9 and TRBJ2-7, with 11 bases lining up with TRBD2. The V and J ends lost 5 bases and 3 bases, in that order; junction bases with no gene match: 3. The CDR3 has 14 residues. Germline assignment: CDR1 SEHNR and CDR2 FQNEAQ (reference sequence). The CDR3 spells CASSPTSGIYEQYF. The CDR3 nucleotides are TGTGCCAGCAGCCCGACTAGCGGGATCTACGAGCAGTACTTC.

This clone was counted a few times. CDR3: CASSVDVRANTEAFF. CDR3 DNA: TGTGCCAGCAGCGTAGATGTGCGGGCGAACACTGAAGCTTTCTTT. This chain links TRBV9 with TRBJ1-1, with D unclear. CDR3 length equals 15 residues. Trimming cost V 0 bases and J 1 base, with 10 bases left between them. Germline values: CDR1 SGDLS, CDR2 YYNGEE.